This is a list of T cell receptor beta chains from one sample in a study of shared clonotypes between healthy human individuals. Some clones are missing from TCRdb's copy, which holds only in-frame ones; the method was immunoSEQ multiplex PCR. Of millions of clones listed, approximately 93% are singletons. Material: naive CD4+ T cells from PBMCs. All receptors come from a man in his late teens or twenties in good health. Some clones in this sample may be carry-over from other donors' samples. CDR3s include the opening cysteine and the closing phenylalanine or tryptophan. The D gene is left open where the match is weak. Where a row states a size, it is once, few, many or the class of an expanded clone; other rows omit it.

V gene	J gene	clone size	D gene	CDR3 protein	CDR3 DNA
TRBV5-1	TRBJ1-2	.	.	CASSLGLRGYTF	TGCGCCAGCAGCTTGGGACTCCGAGGCTACACCTTC
TRBV4-1	TRBJ2-7	.	.	CASSQAEGNSYEQYF	TGCGCCAGCAGCCAGGCGGAGGGCAACTCCTACGAGCAGTACTTC
TRBV4-2	TRBJ2-7	once	TRBD1	CASRQRTGRDHEQYF	TGTGCCAGCAGGCAGCGGACAGGGAGAGATCACGAGCAGTACTTC
TRBV19	TRBJ2-7	.	TRBD2	CASSAWTSGSYEQYF	TGTGCCAGTAGTGCGTGGACTAGCGGCTCCTACGAGCAGTACTTC
TRBV7-6	TRBJ1-2	.	TRBD1	CASSKGQDGSNYGYTF	TGTGCCAGCAGCAAGGGACAGGACGGGTCTAACTATGGCTACACCTTC
TRBV9	TRBJ1-4	once	TRBD1	CASSVRGHGEKLFF	TGTGCCAGCAGCGTCAGGGGGCATGGTGAAAAACTGTTTTTT
TRBV28	TRBJ2-1	once	TRBD2	CASSLSDGRPYNEQFF	TGTGCCAGCAGTTTATCAGACGGGAGGCCCTACAATGAGCAGTTCTTC
TRBV7-8	TRBJ1-1	once	TRBD1	CASSLQGAGVNTEAFF	TGTGCCAGCAGCTTACAGGGGGCTGGAGTGAACACTGAAGCTTTCTTT
TRBV2	TRBJ1-4	.	.	CASSERGRQKLFF	TGTGCCAGCAGTGAGAGAGGCCGGCAAAAACTGTTTTTT
TRBV27	TRBJ1-5	.	.	CASSQQGSHQPQHF	TGTGCCAGCAGCCAACAGGGTTCGCATCAGCCCCAGCATTTT
TRBV9	TRBJ2-3	.	.	CASSVVRRDSITDTQYF	TGTGCCAGCAGCGTAGTAAGGCGGGACTCGATCACAGATACGCAGTATTTT
TRBV5-4	TRBJ2-3	.	TRBD2	CASSPLGLSEGGLPDTQYF	TGTGCCAGCAGCCCCTTGGGCCTTAGTGAGGGAGGGCTTCCAGATACGCAGTATTTT
TRBV21-1	TRBJ1-4	.	.	CASSKRDRGSEKLFF	TGTGCCAGCAGCAAGAGGGACAGGGGGAGTGAAAAACTGTTTTTT
TRBV4-3	TRBJ2-2	.	TRBD1	CASSQPGQGASPRTGELFF	TGCGCCAGCAGCCAACCGGGACAGGGGGCATCTCCGCGGACCGGGGAGCTGTTTTTT
TRBV19	TRBJ1-3	.	.	CASRKIPGNTIYF	TGTGCCAGTCGGAAGATCCCTGGAAACACCATATATTTT
TRBV6-5	TRBJ2-3	.	.	CASSRVEGGSDTQYF	TGTGCCAGCAGCCGCGTTGAAGGGGGATCAGATACGCAGTATTTT
TRBV5-4	TRBJ2-1	.	TRBD2	CASSTLAGGYNEQFF	TGTGCCAGCAGCACTCTAGCGGGAGGGTACAATGAGCAGTTCTTC
TRBV2	TRBJ2-3	.	TRBD2	CASSGGRPPDTQYF	TGTGCCAGCAGTGGCGGGAGGCCCCCAGATACGCAGTATTTT
TRBV28	TRBJ2-5	.	TRBD1	CATVGTGRETQYF	TGTGCCACTGTGGGGACAGGGCGCGAGACCCAGTACTTC
TRBV7-7	TRBJ2-2	.	.	CASSLDAGELFF	TGTGCCAGCAGCTTAGATGCCGGGGAGCTGTTTTTT
TRBV4-2	TRBJ2-1	.	.	CASSQELSRDHNEQFF	TGTGCCAGCAGCCAAGAGTTATCGCGGGATCACAATGAGCAGTTCTTC
TRBV5-1	TRBJ2-7	.	TRBD2	CASSGLAGAENEQYF	TGCGCCAGCAGCGGACTAGCGGGAGCTGAGAACGAGCAGTACTTC
TRBV7-8	TRBJ2-3	.	.	CASSRGGGPPDTQYF	TGTGCCAGCAGCCGTGGGGGGGGGCCCCCAGATACGCAGTATTTT
TRBV6-1	TRBJ2-6	.	.	CASSPQGLGANVLTF	TGTGCCAGCAGTCCCCAGGGACTTGGGGCCAACGTCCTGACTTTC
TRBV7-8	TRBJ1-2	.	TRBD1	CASSQPGQGFGYTF	TGTGCCAGCAGCCAACCGGGACAGGGCTTTGGCTACACCTTC
TRBV28	TRBJ2-1	.	TRBD1	CASRSPGQVTEQFF	TGTGCCAGCAGGAGCCCGGGACAGGTTACTGAGCAGTTCTTC
TRBV14	TRBJ1-3	once	TRBD1	CASSDLDRGYGNTIYF	TGTGCCAGCAGCGACCTCGACAGGGGATATGGAAACACCATATATTTT
TRBV7-2	TRBJ2-1	.	.	CASSSGPWVYNEQFF	TGTGCCAGCAGCTCCGGCCCATGGGTGTACAATGAGCAGTTCTTC
TRBV28	TRBJ1-5	few	TRBD1	CASSFTGGNQPQHF	TGTGCCAGCAGTTTTACAGGGGGCAATCAGCCCCAGCATTTT
TRBV2	TRBJ2-3	.	.	CASSSLGGTDTQYF	TGTGCCAGCAGTTCCCTCGGAGGCACAGATACGCAGTATTTT
TRBV5-4	TRBJ2-3	.	.	CASSLGTPDTQYF	TGTGCCAGCAGCTTGGGTACTCCAGATACGCAGTATTTT
TRBV4-1	TRBJ2-1	.	.	CASSQGVVSYNEQFF	TGCGCCAGCAGCCAAGGGGTAGTTTCCTACAATGAGCAGTTCTTC
TRBV5-1	TRBJ1-2	.	TRBD1	CASSPRTGGTPYGYTF	TGCGCCAGCAGCCCCAGGACAGGGGGTACCCCCTATGGCTACACCTTC
TRBV5-1	TRBJ2-1	.	.	CASTVALERREQFF	TGCGCCAGCACCGTAGCTCTAGAGCGTCGTGAGCAGTTCTTC
TRBV4-1	TRBJ2-2	.	.	CASSQARGLYTGELFF	TGCGCCAGCAGCCAAGCCCGCGGACTTTACACCGGGGAGCTGTTTTTT
TRBV6-5	TRBJ2-3	once	.	CASSYWGANTDTQYF	TGTGCCAGCAGTTACTGGGGGGCCAACACAGATACGCAGTATTTT
TRBV9	TRBJ1-2	.	TRBD1	CASSEQTGQGYTF	TGTGCCAGCAGCGAACAGACAGGGCAAGGCTACACCTTC
TRBV7-3	TRBJ1-1	few	.	CASSRVGNTEAFF	TGTGCCAGCAGCCGCGTTGGAAACACTGAAGCTTTCTTT
TRBV7-2	TRBJ2-1	.	TRBD2	CASSVERGYYNEQFF	TGTGCCAGCAGCGTAGAGCGGGGGTATTACAATGAGCAGTTCTTC
TRBV29-1	TRBJ2-4	.	TRBD1	CSVADRGRIGNIQYF	TGCAGCGTGGCGGACAGGGGGCGAATCGGGAACATTCAGTACTTC
TRBV5-4	TRBJ1-2	.	.	CASSLGQDGYTF	TGTGCCAGCAGCTTAGGGCAGGATGGCTACACCTTC
TRBV19	TRBJ1-1	.	.	CASSVTGLSPEAFF	TGTGCCAGTAGTGTTACAGGGCTTAGCCCTGAAGCTTTCTTT
TRBV5-6	TRBJ2-7	.	.	CASRPRDRAYEQYF	TGTGCCAGCAGACCGCGGGACCGAGCCTACGAGCAGTACTTC